This T cell receptor (beta chain) comes out of a study of blood T cell repertoires in COVID-19. Overall study: Samples came from the United States, Italy and Spain, spanning acute and convalescent COVID-19.

Authors' data handling: How many nucleated cells were present was estimated from reference gene primer amplification. Profiling relied on immunoSEQ multiplex PCR, and the TCRdb table lists in-frame clones only, not all of them. That table furnishes V, J and clone size, whereas the DNA furnished D and trimming. Of about 190,000 clones in the sample, 80% to 90% were seen once. V was clipped by 7 bases and J by 2 bases, with 12 bases between them. Germline V gene sequence: CDR1 MNHEY, CDR2 SVGAGI. The CDR3 spans 15 residues. The sequence was obtained from a man younger than 45 with acute or convalescent COVID-19. The chain recombines TRBV6-5 with TRBJ1-6; D perhaps matches TRBD1 (5 bases). Sequencing used peripheral blood. CDR3 amino acids: CASTQGGAYNSPLHF. In DNA, the CDR3 is TGTGCCAGCACCCAAGGAGGGGCCTATAATTCACCCCTCCACTTT.